This T cell receptor beta chain was observed in a study of T cell repertoires in cytomegalovirus infection. TCRdb reanalysed the reads using MiXCR and keeps one entry per CDR3 protein. This sample has about 830,000 distinct CDR3 sequences, with approximately 32% found just once. The sample holds many counts of this clonotype. Its specificity is unknown. The CDR3 totals 14 residues. V was clipped by 3 bases and J by 2 bases, with 10 bases between them. Sequencing used cultured CD8+ T cells from PBMCs, obtained from culture after CMV antigen stimulation. This receptor was taken from a human donor in good health (CMV status not recorded). Some clones in this sample may be carry-over from other donors' samples. The rearrangement joins TRBV12-3 or TRBV12-4 to TRBJ1-1; tentatively, D is TRBD1 (5 bases). CDR3 sequence: CASSFGGSNTEAFF. The CDR3 DNA is TGTGCCAGCAGTTTCGGGGGATCTAACACTGAAGCTTTCTTT.